This T cell receptor (beta chain) is drawn from a study of Ad26.COV2.S vaccination and SARS-CoV-2 variants (dated by TCRdb to about 2021). Study-level background: Donors in the vaccine arm were drawn from COV1001, a phase I-IIa trial of Ad26.COV2.S in healthy adults that was multicentre, randomized, double-blind and placebo-controlled. TCRbeta repertoire sequencing served as the tool for gauging how specific and how broad the SARS-CoV-2-reactive T cell receptors were following Ad26.COV2.S vaccination. Participants in the trial were split at random into five groups of five each, receiving low-dose or high-dose Ad26.COV2.S once or twice, or else placebo on both occasions. Ad26.COV2.S was administered intramuscularly at 5 x 10^10 or 1 x 10^11 viral particles, either as a single shot or as two shots given 56 days apart. Investigators remained blinded to trial group allocation during experiments and outcome assessment. A total of approximately 30 samples were included in the TCR-sequenced set, comprising around 19 Ad26.COV2.S vaccine recipients, 5 placebo recipients and 8 SARS-CoV-2 convalescent individuals. Overall results and qualifications from the work: After vaccination, spike-specific CD8+ and CD4+ T cell responses were reported to show substantial breadth. It was noted by the authors that total T cell responses may have been underestimated by the TCR breadth and depth analyses. Vaccine and placebo recipients had comparable non-spike TCR breadth, which fits with the vaccine containing only spike. The study lacked the statistical power to compare responses across vaccine doses or regimens. Ad26.COV2.S recipients had higher spike-specific TCR breadth than placebo recipients (P = 0.0014).

On this clone: No antigen is known for it. Base qualities are not at hand, and no much larger clone is one base apart.

The meaning of the sample's treatment or condition label: 15 to 20 received Ad26.COV2.S at low or high dose, single or two shots; five or six received placebo; per-sample allocation not given. For vaccine and placebo recipients, repertoires were sequenced using samples collected on day 63 after the first injection. Cohort 1b enrolled about 25 adults aged 18-55 years at a single site in Boston, USA, between 29 July and 7 August 2020. Ad26.COV2.S was a replication-incompetent adenovirus type 26 vector that expressed a prefusion-stabilized SARS-CoV-2 spike protein derived from the original Wuhan strain. The immunoSEQ Assay was the method used to sequence TCRbeta CDR3 regions. After extraction, genomic DNA underwent amplification by bias-controlled multiplex PCR, followed by high-throughput sequencing. The paper's processing steps were these. To quantify the absolute abundance of every unique TCRbeta CDR3 region, sequences were collapsed and filtered. Usable DNA was measured by amplifying reference genes present in all nucleated cells, and TCRbeta template counts were normalized to that usable DNA to estimate T cell fraction. Repertoire TCRs were annotated as SARS-CoV-2-specific when V gene, CDR3 amino acid sequence and J gene were exactly matched to a known reactive TCR set. MIRA supplied the reference SARS-CoV-2 TCR set, which was filtered for enrichment in COVID-19-positive ImmuneCODE repertoires so that public or cross-reactive TCRs were removed. Using the MIRA antigens, annotated TCRs were further analysed by specific ORF or by position within an ORF. Depth was the summed frequency of annotated unique rearrangements, while breadth was defined as annotated unique rearrangements over total unique productive rearrangements. Two-sided Wilcoxon rank-sum tests were used to compare TCR breadth between groups. As stored in TCRdb, this immuneACCESS dataset retains in-frame rearrangements with V and J assigned. A fraction of the clones does not appear; measured against another copy, unresolved V genes explain less than half of the discrepancy, and the remainder lacks a known reason. The V and J calls and clone size are taken from that table; D and trimming were inferred from the DNA. The sample contains more than 300,000 clones, 75% to 90% of them found a single time. The leading ten clones occupy roughly 5% of the sample.

The source of this sequence is a person between 18 and 65 years old who received the Ad26.COV2.S COVID-19 vaccine or a placebo. Sequenced here: peripheral blood, sampled in a trial of Ad26.COV2.S vaccine versus placebo.

The sequence in DNA is TGTGCCAGCAGTATCAGGGAAGGTGAAAAACTGTTTTTT. It translates to CASSIREGEKLFF. Rearrangement joined TRBV27 to TRBJ1-4, with a tentative D gene TRBD1 over 5 matching bases. Between the V and J ends, shortened by 5 bases and 7 bases respectively, the junction contains 11 bases. The CDR3 runs 13 amino acids, cysteine and phenylalanine included. Of all the DNA, just the CDR3 is kept, 39 bases in frame from base 1. For CDR1 and CDR2, the germline V gene (reference sequence) lists MNHEY and SMNVEV.